These T cell receptor beta chains were read from a single sample in a study of patients and donors after allogeneic stem cell transplantation. In TCRdb, the RT-PCR reads were re-called with MiXCR into one record per CDR3 protein. This sample has tens of thousands of distinct CDR3 sequences, with around 5% found just once. The sequenced sample consisted of blood, either unsorted or a sorted T cell fraction (not recorded which). These receptors were obtained from a human donor who was either an allogeneic HSCT recipient or a stem cell or donor lymphocyte infusion donor (not recorded which). It is not recorded whose cells these are; they may come from a transplant donor. CDR3s include the opening cysteine and the closing phenylalanine or tryptophan. The D gene is left open where the match is weak. A clone size is listed for some rows: how often the clone was seen (once, few, many), or a class if it is expanded.

j_gene: TRBJ2-7
d_gene: .
v_gene: TRBV20-1
abundance: many
CDR3nt: TGCAGTGCTAGAGGATCGGTATCCCAGCAGTACTTC
CDR3aa: CSARGSVSQQYF

j_gene: TRBJ1-3
d_gene: .
v_gene: TRBV7-9
abundance: many
CDR3nt: TGTGCCAGCAGCTTATCGGGGCAGGGATATGGAAACACCATATATTTT
CDR3aa: CASSLSGQGYGNTIYF

j_gene: TRBJ1-1
d_gene: .
v_gene: TRBV5-4
abundance: many
CDR3nt: TGTGCCAGCAGCCCAACGCCTCGGGGACAGAACACTGAAGCTTTCTTT
CDR3aa: CASSPTPRGQNTEAFF

j_gene: TRBJ2-5
d_gene: TRBD1
v_gene: TRBV2
abundance: many
CDR3nt: TGTGCCAGCAGTGCGATGGGACAGACCCAAGAGACCCAGTACTTC
CDR3aa: CASSAMGQTQETQYF

j_gene: TRBJ2-7
d_gene: .
v_gene: TRBV11-3
abundance: .
CDR3nt: TGTGCCAGCCTTAGGGCAGGGACCTACGAGCAGTACTTC
CDR3aa: CASLRAGTYEQYF

j_gene: TRBJ2-3
d_gene: TRBD2
v_gene: TRBV3-1
abundance: few
CDR3nt: TGTGCCAGCAGCCAAGAAGGGCTAGCGGCAGATACGCAGTATTTT
CDR3aa: CASSQEGLAADTQYF

j_gene: TRBJ2-1
d_gene: TRBD2
v_gene: TRBV19
abundance: .
CDR3nt: TGTGCCAGTAGCTCGCGGACTAGCGGGAATTACAATGAGCAGTTCTTC
CDR3aa: CASSSRTSGNYNEQFF

j_gene: TRBJ2-1
d_gene: .
v_gene: TRBV5-5
abundance: few
CDR3nt: TGTGCCAGCAGCTTGGTTTATAGCTCCTACAATGAGCAGTTCTTC
CDR3aa: CASSLVYSSYNEQFF

j_gene: TRBJ2-5
d_gene: .
v_gene: TRBV27
abundance: few
CDR3nt: TGTGCCAGCGGAGGGTACCAAGAGACCCAGTACTTC
CDR3aa: CASGGYQETQYF

j_gene: TRBJ1-1
d_gene: TRBD1
v_gene: TRBV27
abundance: many
CDR3nt: TGTGCCAGCAGGGGGACAGGGAAAAACACTGAAGCTTTCTTT
CDR3aa: CASRGTGKNTEAFF

j_gene: TRBJ1-1
d_gene: TRBD1
v_gene: TRBV6-1
abundance: few
CDR3nt: TGTGCCAGCAGACGCGGACAGGGTTACACTGAAGCTTTCTTT
CDR3aa: CASRRGQGYTEAFF

j_gene: TRBJ1-5
d_gene: .
v_gene: TRBV3-1
abundance: many
CDR3nt: TGTGCCAGCAGCCCCGGGTCGGGAGCCGATCAGCCCCAGCATTTT
CDR3aa: CASSPGSGADQPQHF

j_gene: TRBJ1-3
d_gene: .
v_gene: TRBV20-1
abundance: few
CDR3nt: TGCAGTGCTAGAGGGGACCCGGGAAACACCATATATTTT
CDR3aa: CSARGDPGNTIYF

j_gene: TRBJ2-2
d_gene: .
v_gene: TRBV6-4
abundance: many
CDR3nt: TGTGCCAGCAGTGAACAGGGCACCGGGGAGCTGTTTTTT
CDR3aa: CASSEQGTGELFF

j_gene: TRBJ1-5
d_gene: .
v_gene: TRBV24-1
abundance: many
CDR3nt: TGTGCCACCACACGGGGGGATAGCAATCAGCCCCAGCATTTT
CDR3aa: CATTRGDSNQPQHF